These 14 T cell receptor beta chains originate from one sample sequenced in a study of cytomegalovirus exposure and HLA in healthy donors. 13 Jbeta primers and 60 Vbeta primers were used for the PCR. The data were produced by immunoSEQ multiplex PCR, yet TCRdb's version contains in-frame clones alone and is incomplete. The data contain approximately 150,000 clones, 50% to 75% of them singletons. Sequences were obtained from PBMCs. The receptor set was obtained from a woman aged 25 to 39 in good health and CMV-seropositive.

This clone was observed a single time. This sequence joins TRBV7-6 and TRBJ2-7; D is unclear. CDR1 and CDR2 from the germline V gene are SGHVS and FNYEAQ. Trimming took off 5 bases at V and 6 bases at J, with 11 bases between the two ends. The CDR3 has 12 residues. CDR3 sequence: CASSTRPGEQYF. For the CDR3, the DNA is TGTGCCAGCAGCACACGTCCGGGCGAGCAGTACTTC.

This chain uses TRBV15 with TRBJ1-3; 11 bases agree with TRBD1. This CDR3 is 16 amino acids long. V was clipped by 2 bases and J by 8 bases; unmatched bases: 8. Looked up from germline, CDR1 is LNHNV and CDR2 is YYDKDF (reference sequence). In nucleotides, the CDR3 is TGTGCCACCAGCAGATACCAGGACAGGGGGCTGTACACCATATATTTT. It is translated as CATSRYQDRGLYTIYF. Complete variable domain (other parts from reference TRBV15 and TRBJ1-3): DAMVIQNPRYQVTQFGKPVTLSCSQTLNHNVMYWYQQKSSQAPKLLFHYYDKDFNNEADTPDNFQSRRPNTSFCFLDIRSPGLGDTAMYLCATSRYQDRGLYTIYFGEGSWLTVV.

The table lists this clone with a few counts. The sample contains more than one DNA sequence encoding this CDR3. The chain joins TRBV5-1 to TRBJ2-7, with 7 bases matching TRBD2. CDR1 and CDR2 from the germline V gene are SGHRS and YFSETQ. V was clipped by 1 base and J by 4 bases; unmatched bases: 5. The CDR3 extends over 14 amino acids. The CDR3 loop reads CASSLQGLGYEQYF. For the CDR3, the DNA is TGCGCCAGCAGCTTGCAAGGACTAGGGTACGAGCAGTACTTC.

The gene calls are TRBV6-1 and TRBJ2-5, with TRBD1 matching 7 bases. CDR1 and CDR2 (germline): MNHNS, SASEGT. Trimming cost V 4 bases and J 2 bases; bases outside gene matches: 19. CDR3 length equals 19 residues. The CDR3 region has the DNA TGTGCCAGCAGTGGAAGGGGGCGAGGTTCTCTTAATGGTCAAGAGACCCAGTACTTC. Protein sequence: CASSGRGRGSLNGQETQYF.

The J gene is TRBJ2-1, the V gene TRBV18; TRBD2 matches 9 bases. The CDR3 is 18 residues long. Germline trimming cut 1 base from V and 1 base from J; bases unmatched to any gene: 8. Germline lookup yields CDR1 KGHSH and CDR2 LQKENI. The CDR3 here is CASSPQVSGGGSYNEQFF. CDR3 in DNA: TGTGCCAGCTCACCACAGGTTAGCGGGGGCGGTTCCTACAATGAGCAGTTCTTC.

The chain employs TRBV6-6 and TRBJ1-4, with D possibly TRBD1 on 5 matching bases. Trimming removed 8 bases from V and 7 bases from J, with 20 bases in between. Germline V gene lookup returns CDR1 MNHNY and CDR2 SVGAGI (reference sequence). The CDR3 is 15 amino acids. In nucleotides, the CDR3 is TGTGCCAGCGACTCGCAGGGTGCCTATGGTGAAAAACTGTTTTTT. It translates to CASDSQGAYGEKLFF.

V usage is TRBV29-1 and J usage is TRBJ2-5; no definite D call. Between the trimmed V and J ends, which lost 0 bases and 5 bases, there was a span of 13 bases. Germline CDR1 and CDR2: SQVTM and ANQGSEA. The CDR3 is made up of 14 amino acids. The CDR3 is CSVEDLVSPETQYF. Written as DNA, the CDR3 is TGCAGCGTTGAAGATCTTGTGAGCCCCGAGACCCAGTACTTC.

This clone came up a few times. V gene TRBV20-1 combines with J gene TRBJ1-2, with 7 bases matching TRBD1. Trimming at V came to 4 bases and at J to 8 bases, leaving 4 bases not matched to a gene. Per germline, CDR1 DFQATT and CDR2 SNEGSKA (reference sequence). The CDR3 covers 11 residues. The CDR3 loop is CSATKGQGYTF. Written as DNA, the CDR3 is TGCAGTGCTACAAAGGGACAGGGCTACACCTTC.

V and J are TRBV27 and TRBJ2-7; TRBD2 aligns across 7 bases. Germline trimming cut 0 bases from V and 5 bases from J; bases unmatched to any gene: 13. Per the germline V gene, CDR1 is MNHEY and CDR2 is SMNVEV (reference sequence). CDR3 length equals 17 residues. The DNA for the CDR3 is TGTGCCAGCAGTTTATCGCTATCTAGCGGCGCCGCTGACGAGCAGTACTTC. It specifies CASSLSLSSGAADEQYF.

The chain uses TRBV7-9 and TRBJ2-3, with TRBD1 matching 8 bases. From germline, CDR1 is SEHNR and CDR2 FQNEAQ (reference sequence). Trimming removed 4 bases from V and 3 bases from J; junction bases left unmatched: 9. CDR3 length: 16 amino acids. This CDR3 reads CASSSQGAGVTDTQYF. The DNA for the CDR3 is TGTGCCAGCAGCTCCCAGGGGGCAGGGGTGACAGATACGCAGTATTTT.

V and J are TRBV19 and TRBJ2-3; a possible D gene is TRBD1 (5 bases). V was pared by 3 bases and J by 4 bases, with 8 bases between. Germline V gene data show CDR1 as LNHDA and CDR2 as SQIVND (reference sequence). This CDR3 is built from 13 residues. The CDR3 nucleotides read TGTGCCAGTAGTATGATAGGGGCAGATACGCAGTATTTT. Protein sequence: CASSMIGADTQYF.

The chain combines TRBV7-9 with TRBJ1-5; 9 positions agree with TRBD1. This CDR3 comprises 16 residues. After removal of 2 bases from V and 4 bases from J, the junction contained 6 bases not matched to a gene. Per germline, CDR1 SEHNR and CDR2 FQNEAQ (reference sequence). The CDR3 nucleotides read TGTGCCAGCAGCTTAATCCCCGGGACAGGGAATCAGCCCCAGCATTTT. As protein: CASSLIPGTGNQPQHF.

The rearrangement uses TRBV2 and TRBJ2-1, with 7 bases that match TRBD1. CDR3 length: 12 residues. Trimming at V came to 6 bases and at J to 12 bases, leaving 8 bases not matched to a gene. Germline loops: CDR1 SNHLY, CDR2 FYNNEI. The CDR3 DNA sequence: TGTGCCAGCAGCGGGGCAGGGGGATGGCAGTTCTTC. Translation: CASSGAGGWQFF.

J is TRBJ2-3 and V is TRBV12-5, with 7 nucleotides matching TRBD1. The V and J ends lost 5 bases and 6 bases, in that order; junction bases with no gene match: 8. The germline V gene encodes CDR1 LGHNT and CDR2 FRNRAP. The CDR3 has 14 amino acids. CDR3 nucleotide sequence: TGTGCTAGTGGTCCTGGGACAGTCCTTGATACGCAGTATTTT. Its protein is CASGPGTVLDTQYF.